One T cell receptor beta chain is described in this entry. This sample is part of a study of blood T cell repertoires in COVID-19. Study-level information: Italy, Spain and the United States were the sources of the convalescent and acute COVID-19 samples. PBMCs, B-cell-depleted T cells, or T cells provided the cDNA or gDNA that made up the material.

The junction had 2 bases not matched to a gene; V was cut back by 6 bases and J by 0 bases. The germline V gene has CDR1 MDHEN and CDR2 SYDVKM. The CDR3 runs 14 residues. In the authors' workflow: Using reference gene primer amplification, nucleated cell counts were estimated. The assay was immunoSEQ multiplex PCR, and TCRdb's table has in-frame clones only and misses some. That table supplies the V and J calls and clone size; D and trimming were determined from the DNA. The top ten clones hold 0.55% of a sample with some 140,000 clones, about 90% of them seen once. The V call is TRBV28, the J call TRBJ2-7; TRBD1 agrees at 10 bases. This receptor was taken from a man aged 50 to 60 with acute or convalescent COVID-19. Sequenced material: peripheral blood. The CDR3 DNA is TGTGCCAGCAGGGGGACAGGGGCCTCCTACGAGCAGTACGTC. It translates to CASRGTGASYEQYV.